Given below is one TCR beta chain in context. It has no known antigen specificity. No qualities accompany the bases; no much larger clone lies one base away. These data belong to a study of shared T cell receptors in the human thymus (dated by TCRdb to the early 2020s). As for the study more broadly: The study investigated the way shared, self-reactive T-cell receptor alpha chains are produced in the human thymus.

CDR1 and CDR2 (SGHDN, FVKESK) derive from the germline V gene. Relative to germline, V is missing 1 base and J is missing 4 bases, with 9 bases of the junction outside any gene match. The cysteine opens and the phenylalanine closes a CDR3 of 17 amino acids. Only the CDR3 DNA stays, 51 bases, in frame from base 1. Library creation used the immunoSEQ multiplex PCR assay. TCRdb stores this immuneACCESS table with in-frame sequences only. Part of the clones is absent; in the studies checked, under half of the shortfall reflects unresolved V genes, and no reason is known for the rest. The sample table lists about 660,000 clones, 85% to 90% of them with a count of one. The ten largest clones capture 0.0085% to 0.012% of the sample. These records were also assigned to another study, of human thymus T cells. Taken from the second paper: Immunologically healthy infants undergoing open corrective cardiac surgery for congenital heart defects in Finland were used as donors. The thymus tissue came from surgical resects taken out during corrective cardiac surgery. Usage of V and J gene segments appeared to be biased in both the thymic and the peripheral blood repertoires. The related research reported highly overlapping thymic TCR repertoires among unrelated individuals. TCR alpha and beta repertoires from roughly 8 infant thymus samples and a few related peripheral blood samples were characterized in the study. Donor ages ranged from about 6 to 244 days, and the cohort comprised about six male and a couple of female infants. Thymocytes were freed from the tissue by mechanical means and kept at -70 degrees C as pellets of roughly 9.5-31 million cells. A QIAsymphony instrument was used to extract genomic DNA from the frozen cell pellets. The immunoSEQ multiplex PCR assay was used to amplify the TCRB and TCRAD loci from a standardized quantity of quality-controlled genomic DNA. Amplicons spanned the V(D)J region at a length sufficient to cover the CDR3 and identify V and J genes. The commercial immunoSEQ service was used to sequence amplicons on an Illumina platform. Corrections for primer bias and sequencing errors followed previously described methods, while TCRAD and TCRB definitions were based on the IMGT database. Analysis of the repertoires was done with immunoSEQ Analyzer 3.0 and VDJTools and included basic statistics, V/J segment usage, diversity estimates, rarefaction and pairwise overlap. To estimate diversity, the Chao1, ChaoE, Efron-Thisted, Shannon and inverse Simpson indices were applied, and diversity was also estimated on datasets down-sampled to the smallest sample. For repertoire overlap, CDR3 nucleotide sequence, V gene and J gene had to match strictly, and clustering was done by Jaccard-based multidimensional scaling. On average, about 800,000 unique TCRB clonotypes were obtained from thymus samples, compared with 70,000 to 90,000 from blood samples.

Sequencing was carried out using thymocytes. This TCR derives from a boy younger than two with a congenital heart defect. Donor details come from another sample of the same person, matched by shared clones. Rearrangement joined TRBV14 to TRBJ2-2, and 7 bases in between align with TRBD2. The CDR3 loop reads CASSQVFGGKATGELFF. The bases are TGTGCCAGCAGCCAAGTTTTCGGGGGGAAAGCCACCGGGGAGCTGTTTTTT. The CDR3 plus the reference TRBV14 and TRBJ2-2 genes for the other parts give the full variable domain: EAGVTQFPSHSVIEKGQTVTLRCDPISGHDNLYWYRRVMGKEIKFLLHFVKESKQDESGMPNNRFLAERTGGTYSTLKVQPAELEDSGVYFCASSQVFGGKATGELFFGEGSRLTVL.